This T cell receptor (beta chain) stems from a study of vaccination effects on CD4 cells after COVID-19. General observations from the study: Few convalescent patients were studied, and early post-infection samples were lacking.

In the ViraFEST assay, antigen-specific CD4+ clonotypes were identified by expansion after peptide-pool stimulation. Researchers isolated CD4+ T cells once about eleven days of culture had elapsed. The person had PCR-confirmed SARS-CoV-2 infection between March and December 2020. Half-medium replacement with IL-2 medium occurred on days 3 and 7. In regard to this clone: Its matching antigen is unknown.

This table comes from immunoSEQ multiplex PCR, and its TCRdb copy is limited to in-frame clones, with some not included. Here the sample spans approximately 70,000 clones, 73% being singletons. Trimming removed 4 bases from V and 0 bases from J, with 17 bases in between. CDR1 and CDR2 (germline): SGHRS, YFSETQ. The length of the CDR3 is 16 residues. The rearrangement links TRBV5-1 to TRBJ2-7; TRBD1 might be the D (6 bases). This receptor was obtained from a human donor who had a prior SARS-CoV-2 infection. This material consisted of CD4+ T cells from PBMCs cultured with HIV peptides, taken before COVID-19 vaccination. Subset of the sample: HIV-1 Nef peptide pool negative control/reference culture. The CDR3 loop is CASSAQTGLLSYEQYF. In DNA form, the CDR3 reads TGCGCCAGCAGCGCCCAGACAGGACTTCTCTCCTACGAGCAGTACTTC. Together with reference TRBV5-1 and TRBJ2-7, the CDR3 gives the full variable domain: KAGVTQTPRYLIKTRGQQVTLSCSPISGHRSVSWYQQTPGQGLQFLFEYFSETQRNKGNFPGRFSGRQFSNSRSEMNVSTLELGDSALYLCASSAQTGLLSYEQYFGPGTRLTVT.